This T cell receptor (beta chain) was observed in a study of OX40 agonist ivuxolimab in advanced cancers. The study in broad terms: The costimulatory receptor OX40 (CD134) was targeted by ivuxolimab, a fully human IgG2 agonistic monoclonal antibody. Intravenous ivuxolimab was administered to patients every 2 weeks at six dose levels: 0.01, 0.1, 0.3, 1.5, 3 and 10 mg/kg. Of the 50 to 55 dose-escalation patients, hepatocellular carcinoma was present in about 19, melanoma in roughly 15, renal cell carcinoma in 9 and head and neck cancer in 9. The dose-escalation cohort was 82.7% male with a mean age of around 64 years, ranging from roughly 20 to 85. Patients were allowed to have had prior anti-PD-1, anti-PD-L1 or anti-CTLA-4 therapy, and around 41% of the dose-escalation patients had previously received checkpoint inhibitors. Three dose-escalation patients achieved partial responses, one with hepatocellular carcinoma and two with cutaneous melanoma. Peripheral TCRbeta sequencing aimed to test whether ivuxolimab altered TCR sequence diversity and caused clonal T-cell expansion. The paper covers the monotherapy dose-escalation part of the phase I ivuxolimab trial, which included N ≈ 57 patients.

For sequencing of the TCRbeta CDR3 region, genomic DNA was extracted from the sorted cells. The immunoSEQ Assay was used to sequence the TCRbeta CDR3 regions. The table was pulled from immuneACCESS by TCRdb, which kept in-frame rearrangements only. Such tables lose some clones; where checked, under half of the loss comes from unresolved V genes, and the rest has no known cause. The sample data list over 30,000 clones, and 82% of these were observed just once. Of the sample, less than 2% falls within the top ten clones. Comments on this clone: This receptor's antigen is unknown. No much larger clonotype is one base removed from it; base qualities were not supplied.

Results the study describes overall, beyond this receptor: The antigen specificity of the clonally expanded peripheral T cells was not determined. Low levels of normalized T-cell clonal expansion were also seen in some nonresponding patients. In the 0.1-3.0 mg/kg groups, partial responders had among the lowest normalized peripheral clonal expansion, particularly in CD8+ T cells. On average, CD8+ T cells showed more expanded clones than CD4+ T cells after ivuxolimab. At doses of 0.1 to 3.0 mg/kg, clonal expansion of both CD4+ and CD8+ T cells in blood was seen between baseline and week 6.

Patients with a history of autoimmune disease or receiving systemic immunosuppression were excluded from the trial. Peripheral blood for TCR sequencing was collected from all dose cohorts at baseline, on cycle 4 day 1, and on cycle 7 day 1. The samples were drawn from a first-in-human, open-label, multicenter phase I dose-escalation trial of ivuxolimab. Adults with locally advanced or metastatic head and neck squamous cell, hepatocellular, melanoma or renal cell carcinoma were enrolled in the trial. CD4+ and CD8+ T cells were sorted separately from peripheral blood before TCR sequencing. Inclusive of the bounding cysteine and phenylalanine, the CDR3 is 16 residues long. Here the CDR3 DNA is all that survives: 48 bases in frame from base 1. The V end gives up 0 bases and the J end 5 bases, leaving 4 bases in the junction not matched to a gene. The germline V gene provides CDR1 MGHRA and CDR2 YSYEKL.

The TCR originated in an adult with an advanced solid tumor such as melanoma, head and neck, liver or kidney cancer. The chain joins TRBV4-1 to TRBJ2-7; 13 junctional bases match TRBD2. This material consisted of CD4+ or CD8+ T cells sorted from blood, taken in a trial of the OX40 agonist ivuxolimab. The CDR3 region: CASSQDFGLAGDEQYF. The DNA sequence is given as TGCGCCAGCAGCCAAGATTTTGGACTAGCGGGGGACGAGCAGTACTTC.